One sample yielded the 12 T cell receptor beta chains listed below, sequenced in a study of cytomegalovirus exposure and HLA in healthy donors. PCR employed 60 Vbeta and 13 Jbeta primers. Clones were read by immunoSEQ multiplex PCR, and TCRdb kept only the in-frame ones, dropping some. Its listing shows just over 150,000 clones. The sequencing input was PBMCs. The source of these receptors is a young man in good health and CMV-seronegative.

The rearrangement joins TRBV5-1 to TRBJ1-5; possibly TRBD1 for D (5 bases). CDR3 length: 13 amino acids. Between the trimmed V and J ends, which lost 3 bases and 6 bases, there was a span of 10 bases. Germline V gives CDR1 SGHRS, CDR2 YFSETQ. This CDR3 reads CASSWGFGQPQHF. The DNA of the CDR3 is TGCGCCAGCAGCTGGGGCTTCGGTCAGCCCCAGCATTTT.

CDR3 amino acids: CASSQDVGSGLTSYEQYF. CDR3 nucleotide sequence: TGTGCCAGCAGCCAAGATGTTGGCTCAGGGCTTACCTCCTACGAGCAGTACTTC. The rearrangement joins TRBV4-2 to TRBJ2-7; tentatively, D is TRBD1 (5 bases). V dropped 0 bases and J dropped 0 bases, with 18 bases sitting between them. The CDR3 consists of 18 residues. Per the germline V gene, CDR1 is LGHNA and CDR2 is YNFKEQ.

This rearrangement joins TRBV4-2 to TRBJ2-2; 16 nucleotides agree with TRBD2. This CDR3 region has 18 residues. CDR1 and CDR2 from the germline V gene are LGHNA and YNFKEQ. With 3 bases clipped from V and 6 bases from J, the junction kept 7 bases outside the gene matches. The CDR3: CASSHYTGLAGGAGELFF. CDR3 nucleotides: TGTGCCAGCAGCCACTACACGGGACTAGCGGGAGGGGCCGGGGAGCTGTTTTTT.

V is TRBV30 and J is TRBJ1-3; D gene uncertain. Germline-derived CDR1 and CDR2 are GTSNPN and SVGIG (reference sequence). The CDR3 loop spans 16 amino acids. Trimming shortened V by 0 bases and J by 0 bases, and 12 bases separated the two germline ends. The CDR3 loop is CAWSVRVGASGNTIYF. The DNA of the CDR3 is TGTGCCTGGAGTGTACGGGTCGGTGCCTCTGGAAACACCATATATTTT.

This sequence joins TRBV29-1 and TRBJ2-7; 7 bases fit TRBD2. CDR1 is SQVTM, CDR2 ANQGSEA, per germline. Trimming took 2 bases from V and 7 from J; bases not matched to a gene: 8. The CDR3 runs 13 residues. CDR3 region: CSVERAGLGEQYF. Written as DNA, the CDR3 is TGCAGCGTTGAACGAGCGGGATTGGGGGAGCAGTACTTC.

The chain employs TRBV19 and TRBJ2-5; 7 positions match TRBD1. The germline V gene has CDR1 LNHDA and CDR2 SQIVND (reference sequence). V lost 3 bases, J lost 1 base, and 11 bases stayed unmatched. This CDR3 is built from 17 residues. The CDR3 reads CASSILAPGTAQETQYF. CDR3 bases: TGTGCCAGTAGTATCCTTGCCCCAGGGACAGCCCAAGAGACCCAGTACTTC.

This chain links TRBV5-1 with TRBJ2-4; D call uncertain. The germline V gene encodes CDR1 SGHRS and CDR2 YFSETQ. The V and J ends lost 4 bases and 6 bases respectively, with 14 bases between them. The CDR3 consists of 14 residues. The DNA of the CDR3 is TGCGCCAGCAGCAACGGCATGCTAGGAAACATTCAGTACTTC. It translates to CASSNGMLGNIQYF.

The chain couples TRBV6-1 to TRBJ2-7; maybe TRBD1 (6 bases). Germline values: CDR1 MNHNS, CDR2 SASEGT. V lost 4 bases to trimming and J lost 2 bases, with 15 bases between them. The CDR3 covers 15 residues. The DNA for the CDR3 is TGTGCCAGCAGTGCTCTTACAGGGACCACCTACGAGCAGTACTTC. As protein: CASSALTGTTYEQYF.

V gene TRBV14 combines with J gene TRBJ2-3; no clear D. Per the germline V gene, CDR1 is SGHDN and CDR2 is FVKESK. The CDR3 is 14 amino acids. V was clipped by 4 bases and J by 4 bases, with 12 bases between them. Here the CDR3 DNA reads TGTGCCAGCAGCCCGACTCTGGTGGCAGATACGCAGTATTTT. Its translation is CASSPTLVADTQYF.

The CDR3 coding sequence is TGTGCCAGCTCACCATCGAAAGGGACTGGAAACATTCAGTACTTC. Its translation: CASSPSKGTGNIQYF. The chain is built from TRBV18 and TRBJ2-4; D possibly corresponds to TRBD2 (6 bases). Trimming took off 2 bases at V and 6 bases at J, with 14 bases between the two ends. Looked up from germline, CDR1 is KGHSH and CDR2 is LQKENI. CDR3 length: 15 amino acids.

The chain couples TRBV5-1 to TRBJ2-5; 10 bases align to TRBD1. The CDR3 has 14 amino acids. CDR1 and CDR2 from the germline V gene are SGHRS and YFSETQ. The V gene end was trimmed by 7 bases and the J gene end by 5 bases; junction bases not matched to a gene: 8. CDR3 amino acids: CASLSTGGAETQYF. The CDR3 coding sequence is TGCGCCAGCCTTTCGACAGGGGGCGCGGAGACCCAGTACTTC.

The J gene is TRBJ1-2, the V gene TRBV27; TRBD1 matches at 8 bases. CDR1 is MNHEY, CDR2 SMNVEV, per germline (reference sequence). V gave up 6 bases and J gave up 8 bases; unmatched junction bases: 11. The CDR3 extends over 14 amino acids. The chain's CDR3 is CASSPTPGGSGYTF. The CDR3 nucleotides read TGTGCCAGCAGCCCCACCCCAGGGGGCAGCGGCTACACCTTC.